Included here is one T cell receptor (beta chain) sequence, with context. Its antigen remains unknown. TCRdb passed the 5' RACE reads through MiXCR, listing each CDR3 protein once. The profile covers 250,000 to 400,000 distinct CDR3 sequences, with approximately 14% appearing a single time and 21% taken by the ten largest. The data were taken from a study of T-cell memory formation after mild COVID-19. Findings and caveats of the study: Within pre-infection memory, some responding clones were found, suggesting cross-reactive memory joined. The study found balanced CD4/CD8 in clones contracting day 15 to 85 and a CD4+ lean in later expanders.

The ends lost 4 bases at V and 6 bases at J; junction bases unmatched: 11. The CDR3 is made up of 16 amino acids. The sequence was obtained from a man between 18 and 35 years old who had mild COVID-19 (a few samples of this study predate the infection). Cell type and time point are not known. The source material was PBMCs or a T cell subset sorted from them (not recorded which). The chain employs TRBV12-3 or TRBV12-4 and TRBJ2-1; 8 bases are a match to TRBD2. The CDR3 loop is CASSSRIRAGGNEQFF. The CDR3 nucleotides read TGTGCCAGCAGTTCCCGAATACGTGCGGGGGGCAATGAGCAGTTCTTC.